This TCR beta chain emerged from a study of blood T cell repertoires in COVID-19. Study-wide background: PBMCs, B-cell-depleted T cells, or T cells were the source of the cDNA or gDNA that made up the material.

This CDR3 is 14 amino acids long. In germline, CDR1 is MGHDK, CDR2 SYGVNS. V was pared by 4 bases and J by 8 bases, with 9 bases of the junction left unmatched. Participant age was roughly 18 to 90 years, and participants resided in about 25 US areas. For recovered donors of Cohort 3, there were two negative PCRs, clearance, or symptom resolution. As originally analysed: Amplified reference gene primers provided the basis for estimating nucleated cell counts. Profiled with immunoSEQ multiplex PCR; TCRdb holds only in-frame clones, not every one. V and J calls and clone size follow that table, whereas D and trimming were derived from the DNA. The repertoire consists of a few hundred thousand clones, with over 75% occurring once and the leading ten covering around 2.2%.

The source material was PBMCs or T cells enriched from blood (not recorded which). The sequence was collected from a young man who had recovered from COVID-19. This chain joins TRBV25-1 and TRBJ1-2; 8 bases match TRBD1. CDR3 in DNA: TGTGCCAGCAGTGCTGGACAGGGCGCTGGAGGCTACACCTTC. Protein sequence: CASSAGQGAGGYTF.